Shown below are 22 T cell receptor beta chains from a single sample sequenced in a study of blood T cell repertoires in COVID-19. Some clones are missing from TCRdb's copy, which holds only in-frame ones; the method was immunoSEQ multiplex PCR. The sample contains a few hundred thousand clones, around nine tenths of which appear only once. The sample was peripheral blood. All receptors derive from a man aged 55 to 69 with acute or convalescent COVID-19.

V and J are TRBV6-4 and TRBJ2-1; no firm D call. The CDR3 runs 13 residues. Deletions cut 2 bases from V and 3 bases from J, with 5 bases between. Germline CDR1 reads MRHNA; CDR2 reads SNTAGT. For the CDR3, the DNA is TGTGCCAGCAGTGACGGCCTCTACAATGAGCAGTTCTTC. This encodes CASSDGLYNEQFF.

The chain employs TRBV11-1 and TRBJ2-5, with D tentatively TRBD1 (5 bases). This CDR3 is 14 amino acids long. Germline assignment: CDR1 SGHAT and CDR2 FQDESV (reference sequence). The ends were cut back, 3 bases at V and 5 bases at J, with 13 bases in the middle. CDR3 in DNA: TGTGCCAGCAGCTTCTATGTAGGGGCGGAGACCCAGTACTTC. Translation gives CASSFYVGAETQYF.

The V gene is TRBV7-6, the J gene TRBJ1-3; 7 bases align to TRBD1. CDR1 is SGHVS and CDR2 is FNYEAQ in the germline V gene. The CDR3 sequence is 15 residues long. V shed 4 bases and J 2 bases; nucleotides not matched to a gene: 5. The CDR3 DNA reads TGTGCCAGCAGCTCACAGGGGCGAGCTGGAAACACCATATATTTT. It encodes CASSSQGRAGNTIYF.

The CDR3, as DNA: TGTGCCAGCAGATCCAGGGACTATGGCTACACCTTC. Its protein product is CASRSRDYGYTF. The rearrangement uses TRBV3-1 (or the pseudogene TRBV3-2) and TRBJ1-2; a possible D gene is TRBD1 (5 bases). V dropped 6 bases and J dropped 3 bases, with 8 bases sitting between them. This CDR3 has 12 residues. Germline V lookup: CDR1 LGHDT, CDR2 YNNKEL (reference sequence).

The chain joins TRBV7-9 to TRBJ2-5, with 7 bases that match TRBD2. The CDR3 loop spans 13 amino acids. Germline CDR1 SEHNR, CDR2 FQNEAQ (reference sequence). V was pared by 3 bases and J by 5 bases, with 3 bases of the junction left unmatched. The CDR3 here is CASSFSGRETQYF. The CDR3 DNA reads as TGTGCCAGCAGCTTCTCCGGGAGGGAGACCCAGTACTTC.

This rearrangement joins TRBV30 to TRBJ2-3; D remains ambiguous. Germline values: CDR1 GTSNPN, CDR2 SVGIG (reference sequence). V gave up 2 bases and J gave up 4 bases, with 7 bases separating them. CDR3 length: 12 residues. CDR3 sequence: CAWSPQADTQYF. In DNA form, the CDR3 reads TGTGCCTGGAGTCCCCAGGCAGATACGCAGTATTTT.

This clone was detected ten times or more. The chain is built from TRBV27 and TRBJ1-3, with D perhaps TRBD1 (6 bases). Germline loops: CDR1 MNHEY, CDR2 SMNVEV (reference sequence). The germline V and J ends were trimmed by 6 bases and 0 bases, with 9 bases remaining between them. There are 14 residues in the CDR3. In DNA, the CDR3 is TGTGCCAGCAGGAGGGGGGGCTCTGGAAACACCATATATTTT. This codes for CASRRGGSGNTIYF.

As DNA, the CDR3 is TGTGCTAGTTCTACAGGGGGGGACGAGCAGTACTTC. Residues: CASSTGGDEQYF. The J gene is TRBJ2-7, the V gene TRBV12-5; possible D gene TRBD1, 8 bases. CDR1 is LGHNT, CDR2 FRNRAP, per germline. V was clipped by 8 bases and J by 5 bases, with 13 bases between them. CDR3 length: 12 residues.

This clone has only a few counts. The rearrangement links TRBV24-1 to TRBJ2-7; 8 nucleotides align to TRBD2. From germline, CDR1 is KGHDR and CDR2 SFDVKD. The CDR3 extends over 13 amino acids. J lost 6 bases, V lost 4 bases, and 4 bases had no gene match. The CDR3 nucleotides are TGTGCCACCAGTGACGCCGGGACTAGCGAGCAGTACTTC. Amino acid sequence: CATSDAGTSEQYF.

V usage is TRBV3-1 (or the pseudogene TRBV3-2) and J usage is TRBJ1-5; 11 bases agree with TRBD1. Germline CDR1 is LGHDT and CDR2 is YNNKEL (reference sequence). This CDR3 region has 14 residues. J lost 6 bases, V lost 8 bases, and 6 bases had no gene match. The DNA of the CDR3 is TGTGCCAGCGGACGGGGACAGGGGGTTCAGCCCCAGCATTTT. This encodes CASGRGQGVQPQHF.

The rearrangement joins TRBV19 to TRBJ1-2; 11 nucleotides match TRBD1. Germline lookup yields CDR1 LNHDA and CDR2 SQIVND (reference sequence). The CDR3 totals 15 residues. Trimming cost V 4 bases and J 3 bases; bases outside gene matches: 4. The CDR3 spells CASSTRDRGDYGYTF. For the CDR3, the DNA is TGTGCCAGTAGTACCCGGGACAGGGGGGACTATGGCTACACCTTC.

This rearrangement joins TRBV5-1 to TRBJ2-4; D perhaps matches TRBD1 (6 bases). Germline V lookup: CDR1 SGHRS, CDR2 YFSETQ. The V and J ends lost 0 bases and 0 bases respectively, with 13 bases between them. This CDR3 has 17 amino acids. Here the CDR3 DNA reads TGCGCCAGCAGCTTGGCCCCAGGGGATATAGCCAAAAACATTCAGTACTTC. This translates into CASSLAPGDIAKNIQYF.

This chain uses TRBV7-2 with TRBJ2-1; 12 nucleotides line up with TRBD2. Germline V gives CDR1 SGHTA, CDR2 FQGNSA. Trimming took 0 bases from V and 7 from J; bases not matched to a gene: 7. The CDR3 covers 17 residues. The CDR3 is CASSLAASGGAGNEQFF. CDR3 nucleotide sequence: TGTGCCAGCAGCTTAGCGGCTAGCGGGGGGGCCGGGAATGAGCAGTTCTTC.

The chain employs TRBV7-2 and TRBJ2-3; 7 bases agree with TRBD1. The CDR3 is made up of 13 amino acids. V lost 5 bases, J lost 7 bases, and 6 bases stayed unmatched. Germline V gene data show CDR1 as SGHTA and CDR2 as FQGNSA. The CDR3 region is CASSIRQGNTQYF. CDR3 DNA: TGTGCCAGCAGCATACGACAGGGAAATACGCAGTATTTT.

This CDR3 reads CASRGYGGVNEKLFF. The CDR3, as DNA: TGTGCCAGCAGGGGATACGGGGGTGTTAATGAAAAACTGTTTTTT. The rearrangement uses TRBV2 and TRBJ1-4, with D perhaps TRBD1 (5 bases). CDR3 length equals 15 residues. Germline CDR1 is SNHLY and CDR2 is FYNNEI. V lost 6 bases to trimming and J lost 4 bases, with 15 bases between them. Using reference TRBV2 and TRBJ1-4 for the parts outside the CDR3, the full variable domain is EPEVTQTPSHQVTQMGQEVILRCVPISNHLYFYWYRQILGQKVEFLVSFYNNEISEKSEIFDDQFSVERPDGSNFTLKIRSTKLEDSAMYFCASRGYGGVNEKLFFGSGTQLSVL.

In this sample, this clone turned up once. The CDR3 spells CASTRTRGNEQFF. DNA for the CDR3: TGTGCCAGCACCCGAACCCGGGGGAATGAGCAGTTCTTC. V and J are TRBV2 and TRBJ2-1; the D gene is possibly TRBD2 (6 bases). Per the germline V gene, CDR1 is SNHLY and CDR2 is FYNNEI. This CDR3 has 13 amino acids. Trimming removed 7 bases from V and 7 bases from J, with 14 bases in between. Supplemented by reference TRBV2 and TRBJ2-1, the full variable domain reads EPEVTQTPSHQVTQMGQEVILRCVPISNHLYFYWYRQILGQKVEFLVSFYNNEISEKSEIFDDQFSVERPDGSNFTLKIRSTKLEDSAMYFCASTRTRGNEQFFGPGTRLTVL.

This rearrangement joins TRBV7-2 to TRBJ2-3; D may be TRBD2 (7 bases). The length of the CDR3 is 18 residues. Germline CDR1 reads SGHTA; CDR2 reads FQGNSA. V lost 1 base and J lost 2, with 19 bases in between. CDR3 in DNA: TGTGCCAGCAGCTTAGTTTTGGGTACGGGGGGCCTCACAGATACGCAGTATTTT. Translated: CASSLVLGTGGLTDTQYF.

The sample holds a few counts of this clone. This chain links TRBV6-1 with TRBJ2-2; D perhaps matches TRBD2 (5 bases). The V end was cut by 1 base, the J end by 0 bases, with 15 bases between. CDR3 length: 18 residues. Germline CDR1 is MNHNS and CDR2 is SASEGT. In DNA, the CDR3 is TGTGCCAGCAGTGAAGTGAGGGCGACAAGAGCGAACACCGGGGAGCTGTTTTTT. Its protein product is CASSEVRATRANTGELFF.

This clone was seen a single time. The chain couples TRBV6-5 to TRBJ1-1; 9 bases agree with TRBD1. With 6 bases clipped from V and 2 bases from J, the junction kept 4 bases outside the gene matches. Germline CDR1 and CDR2: MNHEY and SVGAGI. This CDR3 spans 14 amino acids. The CDR3 spells CASRKTGGNTEAFF. CDR3 nucleotide sequence: TGTGCCAGCAGGAAGACAGGGGGTAACACTGAAGCTTTCTTT.

The chain is built from TRBV11-2 and TRBJ1-2; 10 bases line up with TRBD1. V lost 1 base, J lost 7 bases, and 3 bases stayed unmatched. Germline V CDR1 and CDR2: SGHAT, FQNNGV. The CDR3 totals 14 residues. CDR3 DNA: TGTGCCAGCAGCTTAGGACAGGGGGCGCTTGGCTACACCTTC. It translates to CASSLGQGALGYTF.

The chain carries TRBV14 and TRBJ1-2; 11 bases map to TRBD1. After removal of 4 bases from V and 8 bases from J, the junction contained 9 bases not matched to a gene. CDR3 length equals 15 residues. CDR1 and CDR2 (germline): SGHDN, FVKESK. The CDR3 DNA sequence: TGTGCCAGCAGCCCCTTCGGACAGGGGGCTTACGGCTACACCTTC. It specifies CASSPFGQGAYGYTF.

The V gene is TRBV5-4, the J gene TRBJ1-1, with D possibly matching TRBD1 (6 bases). The CDR3 length is 14 residues. V was pared by 2 bases and J by 3 bases, with 11 bases between. From germline, CDR1 is SGHNT and CDR2 YYREEE (reference sequence). The CDR3 protein is CASSLQGKDTEAFF. The CDR3 DNA sequence: TGTGCCAGCAGCTTACAGGGTAAGGACACTGAAGCTTTCTTT.